This entry lists 19 T cell receptor beta chains sequenced from one sample in a study of response to subunit inactivated influenza vaccine. TCRdb used MiXCR to reprocess the RT-PCR reads, holding one entry per CDR3 protein. Here the sample spans some 800,000 distinct CDR3 sequences, approximately 22% being singletons. The source was PBMCs from blood, collected 5 days after vaccination. These receptors originate from a man in his forties or fifties who received an inactivated influenza vaccine.

The V and J genes are TRBV6-2 or TRBV6-3 and TRBJ2-2, with D unclear. Germline lookup yields CDR1 MNHEY and CDR2 SVGEGT. The V gene lost 0 bases and the J gene lost 4 bases, with 15 bases spanning the gap. This CDR3 is 17 amino acids long. The CDR3 DNA reads as TGTGCCAGCAGTTACTCAAGAGGATGGGCTTCCACCGGGGAGCTGTTTTTT. Protein: CASSYSRGWASTGELFF.

There are a few counts of this clonotype. CDR3 DNA sequence: TGTGCCAGCAGCAAATTCCTCGGGGGCACAGATACGCAGTATTTT. Protein sequence: CASSKFLGGTDTQYF. The rearrangement links TRBV9 to TRBJ2-3, with D perhaps TRBD2 (5 bases). The CDR3 runs to 15 residues. Trimming cost V 4 bases and J 1 base, with 13 bases left between them. In germline, CDR1 is SGDLS, CDR2 YYNGEE.

V is TRBV5-5 and J is TRBJ2-1; maybe TRBD2 (6 bases). This CDR3 spans 15 amino acids. CDR1 is SGHKS and CDR2 is YYEKEE in the germline V gene (reference sequence). V dropped 3 bases and J dropped 8 bases, with 18 bases sitting between them. CDR3 protein: CASSSGLEREHEQFF. CDR3 DNA sequence: TGTGCCAGCAGCTCGGGACTGGAAAGGGAACATGAGCAGTTCTTC.

The V and J genes are TRBV20-1 and TRBJ2-7; 8 bases agree with TRBD1. CDR1 DFQATT and CDR2 SNEGSKA come from the germline V gene (reference sequence). This CDR3 has 13 residues. Trimming cost V 4 bases and J 1 base; bases outside gene matches: 3. CDR3 nucleotide sequence: TGCAGTGCTACCGACAGGGGTTCCTACGAGCAGTACTTC. It translates to CSATDRGSYEQYF.

The V and J genes are TRBV12-3 or TRBV12-4 and TRBJ1-1, with TRBD1 identical over 9 bases. V trimming: 6 bases; J trimming: 3 bases; junction bases outside the gene matches: 5. The length of the CDR3 is 14 residues. Written as DNA, the CDR3 is TGTGCCAGCAGAGCGACAGGGGGATACACTGAAGCTTTCTTT. Protein sequence: CASRATGGYTEAFF.

The sample holds a few counts of this clonotype. The chain links TRBV20-1 to TRBJ2-1; 10 bases match TRBD1. CDR1 and CDR2 (germline): DFQATT, SNEGSKA (reference sequence). Trimming took 5 bases from V and 1 from J; bases not matched to a gene: 14. This CDR3 has 18 residues. In nucleotides, the CDR3 is TGCAGTGCTCCACCTCCCCGAGACAGGGGGCAATCCTACAATGAGCAGTTCTTC. Translation gives CSAPPPRDRGQSYNEQFF.

This chain links TRBV20-1 with TRBJ1-1, with D perhaps TRBD1 (5 bases). Germline V gives CDR1 DFQATT, CDR2 SNEGSKA (reference sequence). The CDR3 is 15 amino acids. V lost 0 bases and J 1 base, leaving 12 bases between the germline ends. For the CDR3, the DNA is TGCAGTGCTAGAGACTCGGGACGGACGAACACTGAAGCTTTCTTT. Translated, it gives CSARDSGRTNTEAFF.

This clonotype was detected ten times or more. The rearrangement joins TRBV7-6 to TRBJ2-7, with TRBD2 matching over 7 bases. The CDR3 spans 14 residues. CDR1 is SGHVS and CDR2 is FNYEAQ in the germline V gene. With V trimmed by 5 bases and J by 0 bases, 4 bases remained unmatched. Written as DNA, the CDR3 is TGTGCCAGCAGCCGGGACTACGGCTCCTACGAGCAGTACTTC. The encoded protein is CASSRDYGSYEQYF.

This sequence joins TRBV20-1 and TRBJ2-7; 9 bases match TRBD2. V lost 1 base to trimming and J lost 2 bases; unmatched junction nucleotides: 3. The CDR3 sequence is 14 residues long. Germline CDR1 is DFQATT and CDR2 is SNEGSKA (reference sequence). The CDR3 is CSARVASGTYEQYF. The CDR3 bases are TGCAGTGCTAGAGTGGCTAGCGGGACCTACGAGCAGTACTTC.

The DNA of the CDR3 is TGTGCCAGCAGCCAATGGACGGACCTAAGACAGACCCAGTACTTC. Encoded protein: CASSQWTDLRQTQYF. The chain combines TRBV7-9 with TRBJ2-5, with unresolved D. V was clipped by 5 bases and J by 6 bases, with 19 bases between them. This CDR3 has 15 amino acids. The V gene's germline CDR1 is SEHNR and CDR2 FQNEAQ (reference sequence).

The chain combines TRBV24-1 with TRBJ2-3; 8 bases align to TRBD2. CDR1 and CDR2 from the germline V gene are KGHDR and SFDVKD. Losses at the gene ends were 3 bases for V and 0 bases for J; bases not matched to a gene: 1. CDR3 length: 15 residues. CDR3 nucleotides: TGTGCCACCAGTGATGAGCGGGGGAGCACAGATACGCAGTATTTT. Translating it yields CATSDERGSTDTQYF.

DNA for the CDR3: TGTGCCAGCAGCGGGACTAGCGGCAATACGCAGTATTTT. Residues: CASSGTSGNTQYF. This rearrangement joins TRBV9 to TRBJ2-3; 10 bases line up with TRBD2. CDR1 and CDR2 (germline): SGDLS, YYNGEE. With V trimmed by 3 bases and J by 7 bases, 2 bases remained unmatched. CDR3 length: 13 residues.

The V gene is TRBV24-1, the J gene TRBJ2-3; no definite D call. The CDR3 is 16 amino acids. Trimming shortened V by 0 bases and J by 0 bases, and 9 bases separated the two germline ends. Germline V lookup: CDR1 KGHDR, CDR2 SFDVKD. CDR3 residues: CATSDLSAVSTDTQYF. The CDR3 coding sequence is TGTGCCACCAGTGATTTGTCGGCGGTAAGCACAGATACGCAGTATTTT.

The chain has TRBV4-3 and TRBJ2-1, with 9 bases that match TRBD2. Losses at the gene ends were 0 bases for V and 4 bases for J; bases not matched to a gene: 10. This CDR3 contains 18 residues. Germline CDR1 and CDR2: LGHNA and YSLEER. CDR3 bases: TGCGCCAGCAGCCAAGATTCAGTGCATCTAGCGGGGTACAATGAGCAGTTCTTC. Translated, it gives CASSQDSVHLAGYNEQFF.

This clonotype showed up just a few times. The rearrangement uses TRBV6-2 or TRBV6-3 and TRBJ2-3; 7 nucleotides align to TRBD1. CDR1 and CDR2 from the germline V gene are MNHEY and SVGEGT. J lost 0 bases, V lost 6 bases, and 3 bases had no gene match. CDR3 length: 14 residues. The DNA for the CDR3 is TGTGCCAGCAGACGACAGGGTAGCACAGATACGCAGTATTTT. This gives the protein CASRRQGSTDTQYF.

The V call is TRBV9, the J call TRBJ2-7; D ambiguous. The CDR3 sequence is 14 residues long. The V gene lost 2 bases and the J gene lost 5 bases, with 14 bases spanning the gap. Germline lookup yields CDR1 SGDLS and CDR2 YYNGEE. CDR3 sequence reads: CASSVSPTANEQYF. CDR3 bases: TGTGCCAGCAGCGTTTCTCCGACGGCAAACGAGCAGTACTTC. Variable domain in full (rest from reference TRBV9 and TRBJ2-7): DSGVTQTPKHLITATGQRVTLRCSPRSGDLSVYWYQQSLDQGLQFLIQYYNGEERAKGNILERFSAQQFPDLHSELNLSSLELGDSALYFCASSVSPTANEQYFGPGTRLTVT.

J is TRBJ1-6 and V is TRBV6-5, with unresolved D. The germline CDR1 and CDR2 sequences are MNHEY and SVGAGI. The CDR3 is 14 amino acids. V lost 4 bases to trimming and J lost 7 bases, with 11 bases between them. This CDR3 is CASSLRHMNSPLHF. The CDR3, as DNA: TGTGCCAGCAGTTTAAGACACATGAATTCACCCCTCCACTTT.

The rearrangement joins TRBV10-3 to TRBJ2-7; no reliable D call. Trimming took 6 bases from V and 0 from J, leaving 12 bases between them. CDR1 ENHRY and CDR2 SYGVKD come from the germline V gene. The CDR3 sequence is 14 residues long. The CDR3 DNA reads as TGTGCCATCAGGCCAGTACCGTCCTCCTACGAGCAGTACTTC. Translating gives CAIRPVPSSYEQYF.

The chain employs TRBV5-1 and TRBJ2-7; 14 bases map to TRBD2. This CDR3 has 19 residues. The germline gives CDR1 SGHRS, CDR2 YFSETQ. V shed 4 bases, J shed 0 bases, and the junction held 12 bases outside the gene matches. CDR3 nucleotides: TGCGCCAGCAGCCCCCAAAGACTAGCGGGAGGGCATGTCTCCTACGAGCAGTACTTC. This encodes CASSPQRLAGGHVSYEQYF. Combining the CDR3 with reference TRBV5-1 and TRBJ2-7 gives the whole variable domain KAGVTQTPRYLIKTRGQQVTLSCSPISGHRSVSWYQQTPGQGLQFLFEYFSETQRNKGNFPGRFSGRQFSNSRSEMNVSTLELGDSALYLCASSPQRLAGGHVSYEQYFGPGTRLTVT.